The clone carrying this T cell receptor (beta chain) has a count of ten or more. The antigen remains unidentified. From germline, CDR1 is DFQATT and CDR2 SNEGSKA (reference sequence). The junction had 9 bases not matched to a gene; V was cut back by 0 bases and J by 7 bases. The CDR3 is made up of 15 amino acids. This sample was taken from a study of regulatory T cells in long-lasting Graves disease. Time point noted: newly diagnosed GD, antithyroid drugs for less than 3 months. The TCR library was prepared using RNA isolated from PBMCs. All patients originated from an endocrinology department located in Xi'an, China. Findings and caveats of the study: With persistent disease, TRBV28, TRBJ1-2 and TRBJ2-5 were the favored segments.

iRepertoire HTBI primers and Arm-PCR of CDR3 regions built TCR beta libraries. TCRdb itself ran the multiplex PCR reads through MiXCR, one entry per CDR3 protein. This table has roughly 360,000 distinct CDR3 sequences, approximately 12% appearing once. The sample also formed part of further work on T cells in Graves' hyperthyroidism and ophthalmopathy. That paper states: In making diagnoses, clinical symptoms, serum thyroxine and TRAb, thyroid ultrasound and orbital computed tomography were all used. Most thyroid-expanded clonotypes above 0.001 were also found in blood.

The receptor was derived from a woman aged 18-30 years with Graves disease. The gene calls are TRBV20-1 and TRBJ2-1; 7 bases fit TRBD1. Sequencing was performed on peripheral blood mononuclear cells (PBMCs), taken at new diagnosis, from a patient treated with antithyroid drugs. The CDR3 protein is CSARDHRGRKNEQFF. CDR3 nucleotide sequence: TGCAGTGCTAGAGACCACAGGGGCCGTAAGAATGAGCAGTTCTTC.